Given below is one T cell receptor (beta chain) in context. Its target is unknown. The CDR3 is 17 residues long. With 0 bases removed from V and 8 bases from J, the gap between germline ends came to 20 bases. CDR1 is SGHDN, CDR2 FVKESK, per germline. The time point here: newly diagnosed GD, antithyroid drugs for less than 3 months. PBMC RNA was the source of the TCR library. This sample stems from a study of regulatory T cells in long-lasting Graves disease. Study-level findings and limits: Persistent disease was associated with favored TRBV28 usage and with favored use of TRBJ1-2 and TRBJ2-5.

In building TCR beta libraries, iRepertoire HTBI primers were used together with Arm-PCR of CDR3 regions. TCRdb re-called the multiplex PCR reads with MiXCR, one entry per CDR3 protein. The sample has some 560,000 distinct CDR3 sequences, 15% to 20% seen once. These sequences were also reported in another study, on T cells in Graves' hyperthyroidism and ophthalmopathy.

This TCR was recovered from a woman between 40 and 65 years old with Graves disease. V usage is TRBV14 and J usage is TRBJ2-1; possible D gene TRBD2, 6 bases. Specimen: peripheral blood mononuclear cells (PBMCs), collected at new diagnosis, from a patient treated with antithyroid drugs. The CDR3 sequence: CASSQDAPRRGVDEQFF. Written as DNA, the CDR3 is TGTGCCAGCAGCCAAGATGCCCCTAGGCGGGGAGTGGATGAGCAGTTCTTC.